Below are 23 T cell receptor beta chains sequenced from a single sample in a study of blood T cell repertoires in COVID-19. Sequencing used immunoSEQ multiplex PCR; TCRdb keeps in-frame clones, though not all of them. This sample carries some 190,000 clones, around 84% of them seen once, and the ten largest clones take approximately 19%. The sequenced sample was peripheral blood. The receptors shown here come from a human donor in a cohort sampled during active COVID-19.

The chain employs TRBV5-8 and TRBJ1-1; TRBD1 is a possible D gene (5 bases). Deletions cut 1 base from V and 5 bases from J, with 21 bases between. Germline V gene sequence: CDR1 SGHTS, CDR2 YDEGEE. The CDR3 has 17 residues. In DNA form, the CDR3 reads TGTGCCAGCAGCTTGTTTAATTCGGGACTGAGGTCTACTGAAGCTTTCTTT. Amino acid sequence: CASSLFNSGLRSTEAFF.

This clone was found once. CDR3 in DNA: TGTGCCACCAGCCCCTTTAGGGGTAGCGGCAATGAGCAGTTCTTC. This gives the protein CATSPFRGSGNEQFF. J is TRBJ2-1 and V is TRBV15, with a possible D match to TRBD2 (6 bases). CDR3 length: 15 residues. With 5 bases removed from V and 6 bases from J, the gap between germline ends came to 17 bases. Germline V gene sequence: CDR1 LNHNV, CDR2 YYDKDF (reference sequence).

The chain links TRBV11-3 to TRBJ2-1, with 7 bases identical to TRBD1. J was trimmed by 4 bases and V by 6 bases; bases with no gene match: 6. This CDR3 region has 14 residues. CDR1 and CDR2 from the germline V gene are SGHNT and YENEEA. The CDR3 DNA is TGTGCCAGCAGTGACAGGGATCCGTACAATGAGCAGTTCTTC. Translated: CASSDRDPYNEQFF.

V is TRBV12-3 or TRBV12-4 and J is TRBJ2-1; possible D gene TRBD1, 6 bases. The CDR3 is 13 amino acids. V shed 5 bases and J shed 5 bases, with 10 bases lying between them. The CDR3 bases are TGTGCCAGCAGTCAGGGGAAAAACAATGAGCAGTTCTTC. Amino acid sequence: CASSQGKNNEQFF.

On this clone: This sample also contains other DNA sequences that code for the same CDR3. The chain employs TRBV10-3 and TRBJ2-1; TRBD2 aligns across 7 bases. This CDR3 has 15 residues. The V gene's germline CDR1 is ENHRY and CDR2 SYGVKD. The trim removed 3 bases at V and 2 bases at J, leaving 4 bases unmatched. CDR3 sequence (DNA): TGTGCCATCAGTGATGGGGGAGGGGCCTACAATGAGCAGTTCTTC. Its translation is CAISDGGGAYNEQFF.

This clone appeared a few times. The V gene is TRBV7-9, the J gene TRBJ1-1; D ambiguous. The V end was cut by 5 bases, the J end by 5 bases, with 12 bases between. This CDR3 has 13 residues. Germline V gene lookup returns CDR1 SEHNR and CDR2 FQNEAQ (reference sequence). DNA of the CDR3: TGTGCCAGCAGCCCAGGCTTGGTTACTGAAGCTTTCTTT. As protein: CASSPGLVTEAFF.

The rearrangement uses TRBV10-3 and TRBJ2-2; D not resolved. Germline assignment: CDR1 ENHRY and CDR2 SYGVKD. This CDR3 has 12 amino acids. Trimming left V 4 bases short and J 8 bases short, with 8 bases between. DNA of the CDR3: TGTGCCATCAGTGGTGTGTCGGGGGAGCTGTTTTTT. Translated, it gives CAISGVSGELFF.

The chain employs TRBV7-2 and TRBJ2-3, with a weak D call TRBD1 (5 bases). V was clipped by 4 bases and J by 2 bases, with 13 bases between them. Germline CDR1 reads SGHTA; CDR2 reads FQGNSA. This CDR3 is built from 15 residues. The CDR3 sequence is CASSSSPGFTDTQYF. The CDR3 bases are TGTGCCAGCAGCTCATCCCCAGGGTTCACAGATACGCAGTATTTT.

This clone showed up just once. The chain uses TRBV11-2 and TRBJ2-5; D unresolved. The CDR3 spans 13 residues. Germline CDR1 and CDR2: SGHAT and FQNNGV. With 3 bases removed from V and 5 bases from J, the gap between germline ends came to 10 bases. CDR3 sequence (DNA): TGTGCCAGCAGCTTTACGAGGTTCGAGACCCAGTACTTC. This gives the protein CASSFTRFETQYF.

This chain uses TRBV28 with TRBJ2-1; unclear D gene. Germline V gene sequence: CDR1 MDHEN, CDR2 SYDVKM. The CDR3 consists of 14 residues. With 6 bases removed from V and 4 bases from J, the gap between germline ends came to 13 bases. As DNA, the CDR3 is TGTGCCAGCAGCCCCTCGGTCACTTACAATGAGCAGTTCTTC. Its translation: CASSPSVTYNEQFF. Looking up the rest from reference TRBV28 and TRBJ2-1 gives the full variable domain: DVKVTQSSRYLVKRTGEKVFLECVQDMDHENMFWYRQDPGLGLRLIYFSYDVKMKEKGDIPEGYSVSREKKERFSLILESASTNQTSMYLCASSPSVTYNEQFFGPGTRLTVL.

The chain combines TRBV19 with TRBJ2-1, with D tentatively TRBD1 (7 bases). The CDR3 is 16 residues long. V lost 0 bases to trimming and J lost 7 bases, with 16 bases between them. Germline values: CDR1 LNHDA, CDR2 SQIVND (reference sequence). The CDR3 is CASSIDGGTVFNEQFF. The DNA for the CDR3 is TGTGCCAGTAGTATAGATGGCGGGACAGTCTTTAATGAGCAGTTCTTC. The variable domain in full, with the rest retrieved from reference TRBV19 and TRBJ2-1, is DGGITQSPKYLFRKEGQNVTLSCEQNLNHDAMYWYRQDPGQGLRLIYYSQIVNDFQKGDIAEGYSVSREKKESFPLTVTSAQKNPTAFYLCASSIDGGTVFNEQFFGPGTRLTVL.

The chain couples TRBV4-2 to TRBJ1-1; D call uncertain. Germline V lookup: CDR1 LGHNA, CDR2 YNFKEQ. The CDR3 consists of 14 residues. Trimming left V 3 bases short and J 1 base short, with 9 bases between. CDR3 sequence: CASSQDGGNTEAFF. The CDR3, as DNA: TGTGCCAGCAGCCAGGACGGAGGGAACACTGAAGCTTTCTTT.

V is TRBV5-1 and J is TRBJ1-5; perhaps TRBD1 as D (6 bases). Germline loops: CDR1 SGHRS, CDR2 YFSETQ. Trimming left V 0 bases short and J 6 bases short, with 10 bases between. The CDR3 spans 14 residues. For the CDR3, the DNA is TGCGCCAGCAGCTTGGACAGGGAAACTCAGCCCCAGCATTTT. Translating it yields CASSLDRETQPQHF.

The chain carries TRBV5-8 and TRBJ1-6; 10 bases fit TRBD1. The CDR3 covers 14 residues. Germline trimming cut 4 bases from V and 8 bases from J; bases unmatched to any gene: 3. Looked up from germline, CDR1 is SGHTS and CDR2 is YDEGEE. The CDR3 spells CASSGGTGDSPLHF. For the CDR3, the DNA is TGTGCCAGCAGCGGGGGGACAGGGGATTCACCCCTCCACTTT.

The CDR3 bases are TGTGCCAGCAGCTCGACCGACGGGACATGGCTGTTTTTT. Translation: CASSSTDGTWLFF. The chain links TRBV7-8 to TRBJ1-4; the D gene is possibly TRBD1 (6 bases). Trimming took off 4 bases at V and 14 bases at J, with 17 bases between the two ends. The CDR3 runs 13 residues. The V gene's germline CDR1 is SGHVS and CDR2 FQNEAQ.

The chain recombines TRBV5-1 with TRBJ2-2; no firm D call. This CDR3 is 15 amino acids long. Between the trimmed V and J ends, which lost 5 bases and 5 bases, there was a span of 16 bases. Germline V gives CDR1 SGHRS, CDR2 YFSETQ. CDR3 protein: CASRSIDTTTGELFF. As DNA, the CDR3 is TGCGCCAGCAGGTCTATTGACACAACGACCGGGGAGCTGTTTTTT.

The chain carries TRBV2 and TRBJ2-3; a possible D gene is TRBD1 (6 bases). Germline V gene data show CDR1 as SNHLY and CDR2 as FYNNEI. The CDR3 contains 15 residues. V was shortened by 4 bases and J by 3 bases, with 14 bases between the two germline ends. The CDR3 coding sequence is TGTGCCAGCAGTGGGCAGGGGTCGGGGACAGATACGCAGTATTTT. Translation: CASSGQGSGTDTQYF.

V usage is TRBV5-5 and J usage is TRBJ1-1; D call uncertain. Germline assignment: CDR1 SGHKS and CDR2 YYEKEE (reference sequence). Trimming removed 0 bases from V and 2 bases from J, with 5 bases in between. This CDR3 is 13 amino acids long. CDR3 sequence: CASSLVANTEAFF. The CDR3 DNA is TGTGCCAGCAGCTTGGTGGCTAACACTGAAGCTTTCTTT.

The chain joins TRBV5-1 to TRBJ1-2; 11 bases align to TRBD1. J lost 6 bases, V lost 4 bases, and 8 bases had no gene match. Germline CDR1 is SGHRS and CDR2 is YFSETQ. There are 15 residues in the CDR3. This CDR3 is CASSGQGAGFDGYTF. The CDR3 DNA sequence: TGCGCCAGCAGCGGACAGGGGGCAGGTTTTGATGGCTACACCTTC.

The chain has TRBV6-5 and TRBJ2-4; 7 bases align to TRBD1. Germline V lookup: CDR1 MNHEY, CDR2 SVGAGI. V lost 7 bases and J lost 7; bases outside the gene matches: 13. This CDR3 spans 15 amino acids. CDR3 coding DNA: TGTGCCAGCACAATTAGAGGACAGGACGGGAACATTCAGTACTTC. Protein sequence: CASTIRGQDGNIQYF.

This clone appeared a single time. This chain joins TRBV27 and TRBJ2-6; 10 positions match TRBD1. The germline V gene has CDR1 MNHEY and CDR2 SMNVEV (reference sequence). The V gene end was trimmed by 2 bases and the J gene end by 4 bases; junction bases not matched to a gene: 5. The length of the CDR3 is 17 residues. Here the CDR3 reads CASSLLGTGAGANVLTF. In DNA, the CDR3 is TGTGCCAGCAGTTTACTAGGGACAGGGGCCGGGGCCAACGTCCTGACTTTC.

The chain uses TRBV11-1 and TRBJ1-6; D possibly corresponds to TRBD1 (5 bases). The CDR3 is 15 residues long. Germline-derived CDR1 and CDR2 are SGHAT and FQDESV (reference sequence). Trimming stripped 4 bases from V and 7 bases from J, with 14 bases between. CDR3 nucleotides: TGTGCCAGCAGCTCCCTCCGACAGCCCAATTCACCCCTCCACTTT. Encoded protein: CASSSLRQPNSPLHF.

This clone came up a few times. The chain recombines TRBV5-1 with TRBJ2-7; 14 nucleotides match TRBD2. Germline V CDR1 and CDR2: SGHRS, YFSETQ. CDR3 size: 17 residues. V trimming: 0 bases; J trimming: 0 bases; junction bases outside the gene matches: 2. CDR3: CASSLVGTSGSSYEQYF. The CDR3 DNA reads TGCGCCAGCAGCTTGGTTGGGACTAGCGGGAGCTCCTACGAGCAGTACTTC. The entire variable domain, with the rest obtained from reference TRBV5-1 and TRBJ2-7, is as follows: KAGVTQTPRYLIKTRGQQVTLSCSPISGHRSVSWYQQTPGQGLQFLFEYFSETQRNKGNFPGRFSGRQFSNSRSEMNVSTLELGDSALYLCASSLVGTSGSSYEQYFGPGTRLTVT.